This T cell receptor (beta chain) is drawn from a study of blood T cell repertoires in COVID-19. Study context: From the United States, Italy and Spain came samples of acute and convalescent COVID-19. Nucleic acid was either cDNA or gDNA, and it came from T cells, B-cell-depleted T cells, or PBMCs.

Per germline, CDR1 MNHEY and CDR2 SVGAGI. The CDR3 is made up of 13 amino acids. V gave up 6 bases and J gave up 8 bases; unmatched junction bases: 7. In this sample, this clone turned up once. Original data processing: Reference gene primer amplification in the assay estimated nucleated cell counts. TCRdb keeps only in-frame clones here, not all; method: immunoSEQ multiplex PCR. Clone size and the V and J calls come from that table; the DNA yielded D and trimming. The sample yields approximately 300,000 clones, 87% seen once. What was sequenced was peripheral blood. The gene calls are TRBV6-5 and TRBJ2-5; TRBD2 agrees at 9 bases. The receptor's source is a man aged 45-65 years with active or convalescent COVID-19. Here the CDR3 reads CASSRQGLATQYF. DNA for the CDR3: TGTGCCAGCAGCCGCCAGGGACTAGCAACCCAGTACTTC.